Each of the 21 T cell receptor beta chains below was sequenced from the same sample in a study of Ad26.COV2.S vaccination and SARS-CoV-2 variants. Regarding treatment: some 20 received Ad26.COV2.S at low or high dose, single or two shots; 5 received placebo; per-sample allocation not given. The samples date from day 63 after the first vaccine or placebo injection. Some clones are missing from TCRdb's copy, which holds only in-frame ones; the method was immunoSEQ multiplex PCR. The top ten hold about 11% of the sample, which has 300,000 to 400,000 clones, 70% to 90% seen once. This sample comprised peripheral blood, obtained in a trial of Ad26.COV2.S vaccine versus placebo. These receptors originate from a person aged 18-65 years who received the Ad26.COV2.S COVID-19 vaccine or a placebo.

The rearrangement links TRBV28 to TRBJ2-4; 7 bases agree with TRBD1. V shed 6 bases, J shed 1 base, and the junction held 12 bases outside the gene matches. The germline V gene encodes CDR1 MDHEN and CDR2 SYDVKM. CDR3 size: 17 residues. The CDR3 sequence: CASRSAGTVYAKNIQYF. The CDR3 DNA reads TGTGCCAGCAGATCTGCCGGGACAGTGTATGCCAAAAACATTCAGTACTTC.

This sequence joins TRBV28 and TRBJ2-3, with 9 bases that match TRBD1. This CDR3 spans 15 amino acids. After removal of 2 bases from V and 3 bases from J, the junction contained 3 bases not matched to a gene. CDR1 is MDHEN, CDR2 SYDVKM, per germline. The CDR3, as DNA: TGTGCCAGCAGTTTAGCGGGACAGGGTACAGATACGCAGTATTTT. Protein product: CASSLAGQGTDTQYF.

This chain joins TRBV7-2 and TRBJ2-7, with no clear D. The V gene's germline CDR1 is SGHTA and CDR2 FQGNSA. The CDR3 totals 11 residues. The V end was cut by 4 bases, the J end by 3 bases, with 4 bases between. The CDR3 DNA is TGTGCCAGCAGCTCCCTCTACGAGCAGTACTTC. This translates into CASSSLYEQYF. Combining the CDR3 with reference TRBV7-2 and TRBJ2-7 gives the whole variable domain GAGVSQSPSNKVTEKGKDVELRCDPISGHTALYWYRQSLGQGLEFLIYFQGNSAPDKSGLPSDRFSAERTGGSVSTLTIQRTQQEDSAVYLCASSSLYEQYFGPGTRLTVT.

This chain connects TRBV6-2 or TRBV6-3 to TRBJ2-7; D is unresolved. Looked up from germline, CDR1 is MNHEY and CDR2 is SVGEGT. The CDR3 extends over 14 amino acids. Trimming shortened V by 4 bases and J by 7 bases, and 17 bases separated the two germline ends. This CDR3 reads CASSLQHLYGEQYF. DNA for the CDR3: TGTGCCAGCAGTTTACAGCACCTTTACGGGGAGCAGTACTTC.

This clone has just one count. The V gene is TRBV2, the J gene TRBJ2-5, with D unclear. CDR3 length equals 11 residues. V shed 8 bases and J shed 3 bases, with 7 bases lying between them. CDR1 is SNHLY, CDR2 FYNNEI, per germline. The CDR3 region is CASSMEETQYF. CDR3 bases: TGTGCCAGCTCGATGGAAGAGACCCAGTACTTC.

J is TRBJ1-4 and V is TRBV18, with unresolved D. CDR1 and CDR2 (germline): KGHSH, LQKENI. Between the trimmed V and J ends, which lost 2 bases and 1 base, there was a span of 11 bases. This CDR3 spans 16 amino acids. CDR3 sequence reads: CASSPWAGITNEKLFF. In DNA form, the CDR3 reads TGTGCCAGCTCACCATGGGCAGGCATAACTAATGAAAAACTGTTTTTT.

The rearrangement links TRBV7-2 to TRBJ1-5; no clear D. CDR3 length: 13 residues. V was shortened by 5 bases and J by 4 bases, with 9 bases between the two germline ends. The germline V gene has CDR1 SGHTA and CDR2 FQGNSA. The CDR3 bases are TGTGCCAGCAGCCCAGGAAAGAATCAGCCCCAGCATTTT. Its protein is CASSPGKNQPQHF. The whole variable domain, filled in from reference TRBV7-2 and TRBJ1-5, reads GAGVSQSPSNKVTEKGKDVELRCDPISGHTALYWYRQSLGQGLEFLIYFQGNSAPDKSGLPSDRFSAERTGGSVSTLTIQRTQQEDSAVYLCASSPGKNQPQHFGDGTRLSIL.

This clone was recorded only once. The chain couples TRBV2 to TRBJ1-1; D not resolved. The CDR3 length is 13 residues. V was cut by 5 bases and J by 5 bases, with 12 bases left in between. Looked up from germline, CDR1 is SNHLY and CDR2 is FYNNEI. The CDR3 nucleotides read TGTGCCAGCAGTCGAGGGTTCGGGACTGAAGCTTTCTTT. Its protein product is CASSRGFGTEAFF.

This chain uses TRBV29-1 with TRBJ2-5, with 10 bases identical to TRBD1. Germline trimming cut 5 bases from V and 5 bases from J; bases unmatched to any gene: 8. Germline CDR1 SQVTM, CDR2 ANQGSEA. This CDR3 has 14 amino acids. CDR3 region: CSVTGTGVGETQYF. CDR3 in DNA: TGCAGCGTTACCGGGACAGGGGTGGGGGAGACCCAGTACTTC.

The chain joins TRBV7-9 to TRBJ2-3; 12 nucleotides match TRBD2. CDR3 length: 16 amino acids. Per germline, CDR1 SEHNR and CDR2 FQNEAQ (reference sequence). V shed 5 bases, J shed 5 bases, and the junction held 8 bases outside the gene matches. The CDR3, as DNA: TGTGCCAGCAGCCTGTGGACTAGCGGGGCGGAAGATACGCAGTATTTT. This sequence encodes CASSLWTSGAEDTQYF.

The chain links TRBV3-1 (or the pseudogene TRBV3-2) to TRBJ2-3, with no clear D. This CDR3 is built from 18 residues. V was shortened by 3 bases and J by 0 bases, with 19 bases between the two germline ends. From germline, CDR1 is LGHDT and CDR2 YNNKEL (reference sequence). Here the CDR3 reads CASSHSELGRSSTDTQYF. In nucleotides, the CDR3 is TGTGCCAGCAGCCATTCTGAGTTAGGCCGTTCTAGCACAGATACGCAGTATTTT.

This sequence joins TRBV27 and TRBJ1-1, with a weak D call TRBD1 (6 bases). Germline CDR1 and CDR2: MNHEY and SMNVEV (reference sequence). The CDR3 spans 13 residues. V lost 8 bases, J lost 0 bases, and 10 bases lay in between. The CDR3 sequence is CASGTLMNTEAFF. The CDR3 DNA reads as TGTGCCAGCGGGACACTTATGAACACTGAAGCTTTCTTT.

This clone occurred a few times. DNA for the CDR3: TGTGCCAGCAGCTTAGGCGGGTTAGATACGCAGTATTTT. Its protein is CASSLGGLDTQYF. This chain joins TRBV7-9 and TRBJ2-3, with a tentative D call TRBD2 (5 bases). The V gene's germline CDR1 is SEHNR and CDR2 FQNEAQ (reference sequence). The CDR3 loop spans 13 amino acids. Trimming pared 1 base from V and 5 bases from J, leaving 7 bases between.

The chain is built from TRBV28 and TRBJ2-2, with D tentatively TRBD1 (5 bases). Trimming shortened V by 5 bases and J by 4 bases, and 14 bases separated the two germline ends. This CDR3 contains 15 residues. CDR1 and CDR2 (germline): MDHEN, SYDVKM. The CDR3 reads CASSVPQGSTGELFF. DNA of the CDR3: TGTGCCAGCAGTGTCCCCCAGGGTAGCACCGGGGAGCTGTTTTTT.

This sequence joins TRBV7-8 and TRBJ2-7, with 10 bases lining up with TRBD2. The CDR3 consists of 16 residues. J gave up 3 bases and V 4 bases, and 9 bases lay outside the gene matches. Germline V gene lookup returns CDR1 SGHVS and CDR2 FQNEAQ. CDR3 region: CASSYGLADILYEQYF. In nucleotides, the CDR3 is TGTGCCAGCAGCTACGGACTAGCGGACATACTCTACGAGCAGTACTTC.

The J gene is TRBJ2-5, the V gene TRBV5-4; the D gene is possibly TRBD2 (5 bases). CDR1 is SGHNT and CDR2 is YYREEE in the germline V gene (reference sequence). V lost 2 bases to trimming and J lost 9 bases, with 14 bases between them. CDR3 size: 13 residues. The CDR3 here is CASSFPGEWAQYF. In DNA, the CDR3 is TGTGCCAGCAGCTTCCCCGGGGAGTGGGCCCAGTACTTC.

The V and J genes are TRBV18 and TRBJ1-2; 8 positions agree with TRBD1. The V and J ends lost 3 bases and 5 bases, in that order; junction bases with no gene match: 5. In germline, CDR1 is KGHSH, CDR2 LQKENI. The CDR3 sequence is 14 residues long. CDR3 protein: CASSPNRGEYGYTF. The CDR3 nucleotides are TGTGCCAGCTCACCCAACAGGGGGGAGTATGGCTACACCTTC.

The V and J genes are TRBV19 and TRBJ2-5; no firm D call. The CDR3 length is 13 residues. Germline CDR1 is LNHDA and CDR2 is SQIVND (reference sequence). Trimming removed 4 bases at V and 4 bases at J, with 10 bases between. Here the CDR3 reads CASSNSRAETQYF. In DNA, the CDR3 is TGTGCCAGTAGTAACTCTAGGGCAGAGACCCAGTACTTC.

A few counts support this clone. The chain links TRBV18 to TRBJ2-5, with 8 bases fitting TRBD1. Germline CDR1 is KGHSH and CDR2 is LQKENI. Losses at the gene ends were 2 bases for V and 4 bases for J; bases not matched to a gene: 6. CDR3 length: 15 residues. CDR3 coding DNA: TGTGCCAGCTCACCAGAGGCCAGGGGGCCAGAGACCCAGTACTTC. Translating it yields CASSPEARGPETQYF.

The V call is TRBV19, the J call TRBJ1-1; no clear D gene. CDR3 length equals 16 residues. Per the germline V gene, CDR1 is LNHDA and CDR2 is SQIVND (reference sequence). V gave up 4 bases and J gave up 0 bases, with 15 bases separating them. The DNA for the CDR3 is TGTGCCAGTAGTAGCCGCTTAGGGCAGTTGAACACTGAAGCTTTCTTT. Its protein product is CASSSRLGQLNTEAFF.

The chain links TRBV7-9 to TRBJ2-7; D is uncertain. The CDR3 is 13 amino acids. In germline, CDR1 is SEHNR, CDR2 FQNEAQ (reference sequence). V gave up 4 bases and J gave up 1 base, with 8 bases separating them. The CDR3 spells CASSSDGSYEQYF. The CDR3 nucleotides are TGTGCCAGCAGCTCCGACGGTTCCTACGAGCAGTACTTC.